These 3 T cell receptor beta chains came from one sample sequenced in a study of T cell changes during pregnancy in multiple sclerosis (dated by TCRdb to between 2017 and 2020). The library came from the immunoSEQ multiplex PCR assay. This is the immuneACCESS table as TCRdb keeps it, with only in-frame sequences that have V and J called. A part of the clones is gone; compared with another copy, unresolved V genes explain less than half, and the rest is unexplained. The sample yields fewer than 110,000 clones; approximately 91% were counted once. The ten largest account for over 2.5% of the sample. This sample comprised peripheral blood, obtained in the second trimester of pregnancy. The receptors stem from a female donor with multiple sclerosis, enrolled in a pregnancy study.

The chain uses TRBV18 and TRBJ2-7, with D possibly being TRBD2 (6 bases). The germline V gene has CDR1 KGHSH and CDR2 LQKENI. With 1 base removed from V and 5 bases from J, the gap between germline ends came to 6 bases. The CDR3 contains 12 residues. CDR3 in amino acids: CASSPLADEQYF. For the CDR3, the DNA is TGTGCCAGCTCACCACTAGCGGACGAGCAGTACTTC.

This chain links TRBV5-4 with TRBJ2-3, with D uncertain. This CDR3 has 14 residues. V lost 0 bases to trimming and J lost 2 bases, with 7 bases between them. Germline V gives CDR1 SGHNT, CDR2 YYREEE (reference sequence). This CDR3 reads CASSLAGYTDTQYF. DNA for the CDR3: TGTGCCAGCAGCTTGGCCGGGTACACAGATACGCAGTATTTT. Complete variable domain (other parts from reference TRBV5-4 and TRBJ2-3): ETGVTQSPTHLIKTRGQQVTLRCSSQSGHNTVSWYQQALGQGPQFIFQYYREEENGRGNFPPRFSGLQFPNYSSELNVNALELDDSALYLCASSLAGYTDTQYFGPGTRLTVL.

This clone was seen just once. The chain combines TRBV5-1 with TRBJ2-7, with TRBD2 identical over 8 bases. The CDR3 spans 15 residues. The V segment lost 0 bases and the J segment 3 bases; nucleotides outside the gene matches: 5. Germline V gene data show CDR1 as SGHRS and CDR2 as YFSETQ. CDR3 DNA sequence: TGCGCCAGCAGCTTGGATACGGGAGGGAACTACGAGCAGTACTTC. Its translation: CASSLDTGGNYEQYF. The variable domain in full, with the rest retrieved from reference TRBV5-1 and TRBJ2-7, is KAGVTQTPRYLIKTRGQQVTLSCSPISGHRSVSWYQQTPGQGLQFLFEYFSETQRNKGNFPGRFSGRQFSNSRSEMNVSTLELGDSALYLCASSLDTGGNYEQYFGPGTRLTVT.